Listed below are T cell receptor beta chains from one sample, sequenced in a study of blood T cell repertoires in COVID-19. Assay used: immunoSEQ multiplex PCR; TCRdb lists only in-frame clones, some missing. The sample holds approximately 270,000 clones, more than 80% seen once. The sequenced sample consisted of PBMCs or T cells enriched from blood (not recorded which). Receptor source: a woman between 25 and 40 years old with acute COVID-19. CDR3s include the opening cysteine and the closing phenylalanine or tryptophan. Each record gives: V gene, J gene, clone size, D gene, CDR3 protein, CDR3 DNA. The D gene is left open where the match is weak. Clone size is shown for a subset of rows, as once, few, many or a class of expanded clone.

TRBV5-1	TRBJ2-2	few	TRBD2	CASSLDGPSGTGELFF	TGCGCCAGCAGCTTGGATGGCCCTAGCGGCACCGGGGAGCTGTTTTTT
TRBV6-1	TRBJ1-4	-	-	CASSDSGLNEKLFF	TGTGCCAGCAGTGATTCAGGGCTAAATGAAAAACTGTTTTTT
TRBV5-8	TRBJ1-5	-	-	CASSFKIRVGNQPQHF	TGTGCCAGCAGCTTCAAAATCAGGGTGGGCAATCAGCCCCAGCATTTT
TRBV30	TRBJ2-5	-	-	CAWSVSEETQYF	TGTGCCTGGAGTGTGTCCGAAGAGACCCAGTACTTC
TRBV18	TRBJ2-1	-	TRBD2	CASSPNRGAGGNNEQFF	TGTGCCAGCTCACCCAACCGCGGGGCGGGAGGGAACAATGAGCAGTTCTTC
TRBV5-1	TRBJ2-3	-	-	CASSLVVTQGFTDTQYF	TGCGCCAGCAGCTTGGTCGTGACCCAGGGTTTCACAGATACGCAGTATTTT
TRBV5-8	TRBJ2-5	-	TRBD2	CASQETGTSGGETQYF	TGTGCCAGTCAAGAAACCGGGACTAGCGGCGGGGAGACCCAGTACTTC
TRBV18	TRBJ1-1	-	-	CASSPGEGTEAFF	TGTGCCAGCTCACCCGGGGAGGGCACTGAAGCTTTCTTT
TRBV12-3/TRBV12-4	TRBJ1-2	-	-	CASTQLQGDGYTF	TGTGCCAGCACCCAACTACAGGGAGATGGCTACACCTTC
TRBV4-3	TRBJ2-1	-	-	CASSQDLDGAYNEQFF	TGCGCCAGCAGCCAAGATCTTGATGGGGCGTACAATGAGCAGTTCTTC
TRBV19	TRBJ2-1	-	-	CASSKMDGEYNEQFF	TGTGCCAGTAGTAAAATGGACGGGGAATACAATGAGCAGTTCTTC
TRBV11-3	TRBJ2-1	-	TRBD1	CASSRRDSPHNEQFF	TGTGCCAGCAGCCGACGGGACAGCCCCCACAATGAGCAGTTCTTC
TRBV7-8	TRBJ1-2	-	-	CASSFYQGKHGYTF	TGTGCCAGCAGCTTTTATCAGGGGAAACATGGCTACACCTTC
TRBV4-1	TRBJ2-5	-	-	CASSPLTSGTQETQYF	TGCGCCAGCAGCCCACTGACTAGTGGGACTCAAGAGACCCAGTACTTC
TRBV7-9	TRBJ2-2	few	TRBD2	CATRLAGGSNTGELFF	TGTGCCACAAGACTAGCGGGAGGCTCAAACACCGGGGAGCTGTTTTTT
TRBV3-1/TRBV3-2	TRBJ2-1	-	-	CASSLGQGVVAGIDEQFF	TGTGCCAGCAGCTTGGGACAGGGCGTAGTAGCGGGAATTGATGAGCAGTTCTTC
TRBV24-1	TRBJ2-2	-	TRBD2	CATSDQPRLALNTGELFF	TGTGCCACCAGTGATCAACCACGACTAGCGCTGAACACCGGGGAGCTGTTTTTT
TRBV27	TRBJ2-2	-	-	CASSLSADTNTGELFF	TGTGCCAGCAGTTTATCTGCAGATACGAACACCGGGGAGCTGTTTTTT
TRBV7-3	TRBJ1-6	-	-	CASSLDPGSHSPLHF	TGTGCCAGCAGCCTAGACCCCGGCTCGCATTCACCCCTCCACTTT
TRBV29-1	TRBJ2-2	once	-	CSVEDRGGANGELFF	TGCAGCGTTGAAGATAGGGGGGGCGCTAACGGGGAGCTGTTTTTT
TRBV6-4	TRBJ2-1	few	TRBD2	CASSDGHGRRSTSGPPGSYNEQFF	TGTGCCAGCAGTGACGGACACGGCAGAAGGTCAACTAGCGGACCACCCGGCTCCTACAATGAGCAGTTCTTC
TRBV2	TRBJ1-1	-	TRBD1	CASSKGTAIMNTEAFF	TGTGCCAGCAGTAAGGGGACAGCGATCATGAACACTGAAGCTTTCTTT
TRBV7-3	TRBJ2-2	-	TRBD1	CASSAGDRKNTGELFF	TGTGCCAGCAGCGCCGGGGACAGGAAGAACACCGGGGAGCTGTTTTTT
TRBV4-1	TRBJ2-3	-	-	CASSQVLITDTQYF	TGCGCCAGCAGCCAAGTCCTTATCACAGATACGCAGTATTTT
TRBV18	TRBJ2-3	-	-	CASSPRRGSTDTQYF	TGTGCCAGCTCACCACGCAGGGGTAGCACAGATACGCAGTATTTT
TRBV27	TRBJ1-1	few	TRBD1	CASSLGQGARDTEAFF	TGTGCCAGCAGTTTGGGACAGGGGGCGAGGGACACTGAAGCTTTCTTT
TRBV7-2	TRBJ2-4	-	TRBD2	CASSLVGTSVTKNIQYF	TGTGCCAGCAGCTTAGTAGGGACTAGCGTTACCAAAAACATTCAGTACTTC
TRBV18	TRBJ1-2	-	-	CASSPVDRSYGYTF	TGTGCCAGCTCACCAGTTGACAGGTCCTATGGCTACACCTTC
TRBV29-1	TRBJ2-1	-	TRBD2	CSVDPGTSGRTRQFF	TGCAGCGTAGATCCAGGGACTAGCGGGAGGACGCGGCAGTTCTTC
TRBV24-1	TRBJ2-2	once	TRBD1	CATSDYGTENTGELFF	TGTGCCACCAGTGATTACGGGACAGAGAACACCGGGGAGCTGTTTTTT
TRBV3-1/TRBV3-2	TRBJ2-1	few	TRBD2	CASSGSGLAGRRATSSYNEQFF	TGTGCCAGCAGCGGCTCGGGACTAGCGGGACGAAGAGCCACTAGCTCCTACAATGAGCAGTTCTTC
TRBV5-1	TRBJ2-7	-	-	CASSPAPGHPYEQYF	TGCGCCAGCAGCCCCGCCCCGGGACACCCCTACGAGCAGTACTTC
TRBV10-1	TRBJ2-5	-	-	CASSDSGSLVGETQYF	TGCGCCAGCAGTGATTCCGGGTCACTAGTCGGAGAGACCCAGTACTTC
TRBV6-1	TRBJ1-2	-	TRBD1	CASSEAGTGAGYTF	TGTGCCAGCAGTGAAGCGGGGACAGGGGCTGGCTACACCTTC
TRBV28	TRBJ2-1	few	TRBD1	CASSPRPGQGYNEQFF	TGTGCCAGCAGTCCCCGTCCGGGACAGGGGTACAATGAGCAGTTCTTC
TRBV7-8	TRBJ1-3	-	TRBD1	CASSLGTGGYGNTIYF	TGTGCCAGCAGCTTGGGGACAGGGGGCTATGGAAACACCATATATTTT
TRBV27	TRBJ1-5	-	TRBD1	CASSPGTGDQPQHF	TGTGCCAGCAGCCCCGGGACAGGGGATCAGCCCCAGCATTTT
TRBV7-6	TRBJ1-6	-	TRBD1	CASSERTGAHSPLHF	TGTGCCAGCAGCGAGCGGACAGGGGCGCATTCACCCCTCCACTTT
TRBV4-1	TRBJ2-7	-	TRBD2	CASSQEGAGGASYEQYF	TGCGCCAGCAGCCAAGAGGGAGCGGGAGGGGCCTCCTACGAGCAGTACTTC
TRBV6-2/TRBV6-3	TRBJ2-3	-	-	CASSYRSPAGTDTQYF	TGTGCCAGCAGTTACCGGTCCCCTGCGGGCACAGATACGCAGTATTTT
TRBV3-1/TRBV3-2	TRBJ1-1	-	-	CASSHGGTVAFF	TGTGCCAGCAGCCACGGGGGAACAGTGGCTTTCTTT
TRBV28	TRBJ1-5	-	-	CASSSGHYSNQPQHF	TGTGCCAGCAGTTCGGGACACTATAGCAATCAGCCCCAGCATTTT
TRBV9	TRBJ1-6	-	TRBD1	CASSAQTGLNNSPLHF	TGTGCCAGCAGCGCCCAGACAGGGCTGAATAATTCACCCCTCCACTTT
TRBV5-4	TRBJ1-1	-	-	CATHGPPVPTEAFF	TGTGCCACCCACGGTCCTCCCGTCCCCACTGAAGCTTTCTTT
TRBV6-5	TRBJ1-5	few	-	CASSYSKGQPQHF	TGTGCCAGCAGTTACTCGAAGGGGCAGCCCCAGCATTTT
TRBV3-1/TRBV3-2	TRBJ1-2	few	TRBD1	CASSPNTGDGYTF	TGTGCCAGCAGCCCTAATACAGGGGATGGCTACACCTTC
TRBV5-4	TRBJ2-3	-	TRBD2	CASSRAGAPSDTQYF	TGTGCCAGCAGCCGAGCGGGAGCCCCCTCAGATACGCAGTATTTT
TRBV24-1	TRBJ2-3	once	-	CATSDWGDTDTQYF	TGTGCCACCAGTGATTGGGGAGACACAGATACGCAGTATTTT
TRBV28	TRBJ2-2	-	-	CASSLPGVGTGELFF	TGTGCCAGCAGTTTACCGGGGGTGGGCACCGGGGAGCTGTTTTTT
TRBV28	TRBJ1-6	-	-	CASSLGTRSSYNSPLHF	TGTGCCAGCAGTTTAGGTACGCGGAGCTCCTATAATTCACCCCTCCACTTT
TRBV28	TRBJ2-5	-	TRBD2	CASSLSGIQETQYF	TGTGCCAGCAGCCTTAGCGGGATACAAGAGACCCAGTACTTC
TRBV5-1	TRBJ1-4	-	TRBD1	CASSIGQGGGKNEKLFF	TGCGCCAGCAGCATAGGACAGGGAGGTGGCAAAAATGAAAAACTGTTTTTT
TRBV7-9	TRBJ2-1	-	TRBD1	CASSLVTGEYNEQFF	TGTGCCAGCAGCTTAGTGACAGGGGAATACAATGAGCAGTTCTTC
TRBV9	TRBJ1-6	-	-	CASSVGPRDSPLHF	TGTGCCAGCAGCGTAGGCCCCCGCGATTCACCCCTCCACTTT
TRBV7-3	TRBJ2-7	-	TRBD1	CASSSTGGGEQYF	TGTGCCAGCAGCTCGACAGGGGGTGGTGAGCAGTACTTC
TRBV3-1/TRBV3-2	TRBJ2-7	-	TRBD1	CASSHESWTGIHEQYF	TGTGCCAGCAGCCATGAGAGCTGGACAGGGATCCACGAGCAGTACTTC